These 17 T cell receptor beta chains came from one sample sequenced in a study of vaccination effects on CD4 cells after COVID-19. Cells that had been cultured for 10 days were the source of isolated CD4+ T cells. Vaccine administered to participants consisted of two doses of either BNT162b2 or mRNA-1273. Their antigen targets remain unknown. Sequenced by immunoSEQ multiplex PCR; TCRdb stores in-frame clones only, minus some. Here the sample spans fewer than 75,000 clones, roughly 80% being singletons. The sequencing used CD4+ T cells from PBMCs cultured without peptide, collected after COVID-19 vaccination. These receptors were taken from a human donor who received a COVID-19 vaccine.

V usage is TRBV5-5 and J usage is TRBJ2-2; D may be TRBD1 (5 bases). This CDR3 contains 17 residues. The V gene's germline CDR1 is SGHKS and CDR2 YYEKEE (reference sequence). V was pared by 2 bases and J by 6 bases, with 20 bases between. In nucleotides, the CDR3 is TGTGCCAGCAGCTTCGTGGGCAGGGCCTTCTGGCCCGGGGAGCTGTTTTTT. Translating it yields CASSFVGRAFWPGELFF.

The rearrangement joins TRBV7-9 to TRBJ2-5, with D possibly being TRBD1 (6 bases). Germline lookup yields CDR1 SEHNR and CDR2 FQNEAQ (reference sequence). V lost 6 bases to trimming and J lost 3 bases, with 17 bases between them. The CDR3 length is 15 residues. The CDR3 loop is CASRNSRGAEETQYF. CDR3 nucleotide sequence: TGTGCCAGCAGAAACAGCAGGGGAGCTGAAGAGACCCAGTACTTC.

This sequence joins TRBV6-5 and TRBJ2-7, with D possibly matching TRBD2 (5 bases). The germline gives CDR1 MNHEY, CDR2 SVGAGI. CDR3 length: 12 residues. V was clipped by 7 bases and J by 3 bases, with 10 bases between them. Here the CDR3 reads CASNGGSYEQYV. Written as DNA, the CDR3 is TGTGCCAGCAATGGAGGTAGCTACGAGCAGTACGTC.

This chain connects TRBV12-3 or TRBV12-4 to TRBJ2-1; 9 bases are a match to TRBD1. CDR3 length equals 13 residues. V gave up 6 bases and J gave up 9 bases; unmatched junction bases: 6. In DNA form, the CDR3 reads TGTGCCAGCAGGACAGGGGGTATCTCTGAGCAGTTCTTC. Its translation: CASRTGGISEQFF.

The count of this clone is one. The chain recombines TRBV2 with TRBJ1-1, with TRBD1 identical over 8 bases. Trimming removed 6 bases from V and 4 bases from J; junction bases left unmatched: 10. Germline V gene sequence: CDR1 SNHLY, CDR2 FYNNEI. This CDR3 comprises 15 residues. CDR3 sequence (DNA): TGTGCCAGCAGCGGAACCGGGACAGGCGGCACTGAAGCTTTCTTT. Translation: CASSGTGTGGTEAFF.

The genes are TRBV13 and TRBJ1-2; D not certain. Germline CDR1 PRHDT, CDR2 FYEKMQ (reference sequence). The CDR3 has 16 amino acids. Deletions cut 5 bases from V and 2 bases from J, with 18 bases between. The DNA of the CDR3 is TGTGCCAGCAGCCTGGGAGGGAAAACTTGGAACTATGGCTACACCTTC. Protein: CASSLGGKTWNYGYTF.

The chain uses TRBV30 and TRBJ1-2; D is ambiguous. The CDR3 length is 15 residues. In germline, CDR1 is GTSNPN, CDR2 SVGIG (reference sequence). Deletions cut 0 bases from V and 4 bases from J, with 15 bases between. The CDR3 bases are TGTGCCTGGAGTGTACCGGGTTCGTTCAGCTATGGCTACACCTTC. Its translation is CAWSVPGSFSYGYTF.

This rearrangement joins TRBV5-1 to TRBJ1-2, with D tentatively TRBD1 (5 bases). Trimming shortened V by 3 bases and J by 4 bases, and 16 bases separated the two germline ends. The germline CDR1 and CDR2 sequences are SGHRS and YFSETQ. The CDR3 has 15 residues. The CDR3 sequence: CASSSGTQGFYGYTF. The CDR3 DNA is TGCGCCAGCAGCTCCGGGACCCAAGGCTTCTATGGCTACACCTTC.

The chain joins TRBV2 to TRBJ2-3; 8 positions match TRBD1. Germline lookup yields CDR1 SNHLY and CDR2 FYNNEI. The CDR3 loop spans 12 amino acids. Germline trimming cut 8 bases from V and 4 bases from J; bases unmatched to any gene: 2. The CDR3, as DNA: TGTGCCAGCGACAGGGGCGCAGATACGCAGTATTTT. This gives the protein CASDRGADTQYF.

This clone was counted once. The genes are TRBV14 and TRBJ1-2; maybe TRBD1 (6 bases). Germline CDR1 reads SGHDN; CDR2 reads FVKESK. Trimming took 3 bases from V and 7 from J, leaving 18 bases between them. The CDR3 totals 15 residues. This CDR3 is CASSHVGGGALGYTF. DNA of the CDR3: TGTGCCAGCAGCCACGTCGGTGGGGGGGCGCTTGGCTACACCTTC.

This CDR3 is CASSFYRGETQYF. The CDR3 DNA is TGTGCCAGCAGTTTTTACAGGGGCGAGACCCAGTACTTC. J is TRBJ2-5 and V is TRBV12-3 or TRBV12-4, with 7 bases lining up with TRBD1. This CDR3 is 13 amino acids long. V trimming: 3 bases; J trimming: 5 bases; junction bases outside the gene matches: 3.

This chain uses TRBV5-1 with TRBJ2-4, with 9 bases aligning to TRBD1. CDR3 size: 17 residues. V lost 1 base, J lost 2 bases, and 7 bases stayed unmatched. Germline CDR1 SGHRS, CDR2 YFSETQ. CDR3 protein: CASSLTTGGETKNIQYF. As DNA, the CDR3 is TGCGCCAGCAGCTTGACCACAGGGGGCGAAACCAAAAACATTCAGTACTTC.

The chain employs TRBV24-1 and TRBJ1-1; D is uncertain. V was shortened by 3 bases and J by 0 bases, with 1 base between the two germline ends. Germline CDR1 is KGHDR and CDR2 is SFDVKD. The CDR3 contains 12 residues. In nucleotides, the CDR3 is TGTGCCACCAGTGATCTGAACACTGAAGCTTTCTTT. It translates to CATSDLNTEAFF.

V gene TRBV19 combines with J gene TRBJ2-3, with D perhaps given as TRBD1 or TRBD2 (5 bases each). From germline, CDR1 is LNHDA and CDR2 SQIVND (reference sequence). Trimming stripped 4 bases from V and 0 bases from J, with 8 bases between. The CDR3 is 14 amino acids. The CDR3: CASSNGASTDTQYF. Written as DNA, the CDR3 is TGTGCCAGTAGTAACGGGGCCAGCACAGATACGCAGTATTTT.

This sequence joins TRBV15 and TRBJ1-4, with D possibly matching TRBD1 (5 bases). V shed 1 base and J shed 6 bases, with 9 bases lying between them. This CDR3 has 14 residues. Germline CDR1 and CDR2: LNHNV and YYDKDF (reference sequence). DNA of the CDR3: TGTGCCACCAGCAGAGGGGGGTGGGATGAAAAACTGTTTTTT. Residues: CATSRGGWDEKLFF.

The rearrangement uses TRBV6-4 and TRBJ2-4; a weak D match, TRBD2 (7 bases). The germline gives CDR1 MRHNA, CDR2 SNTAGT. Trimming stripped 3 bases from V and 6 bases from J, with 9 bases between. CDR3 length: 13 amino acids. CDR3 amino acids: CASSEGGGNIQYF. The CDR3 DNA reads as TGTGCCAGCAGTGAAGGGGGGGGAAACATTCAGTACTTC.

Only a few counts were recorded for this clone. The V gene is TRBV3-1 (or the pseudogene TRBV3-2), the J gene TRBJ1-1, with D possibly TRBD1 on 5 matching bases. This CDR3 region has 15 residues. Germline assignment: CDR1 LGHDT and CDR2 YNNKEL (reference sequence). V was clipped by 2 bases and J by 0 bases, with 10 bases between them. This chain's CDR3 is CASSQTGYMNTEAFF. The DNA of the CDR3 is TGTGCCAGCAGCCAAACAGGTTACATGAACACTGAAGCTTTCTTT.